This T cell receptor beta chain was recovered during a study of blood T cell repertoires in COVID-19. About the research overall: Researchers got acute and convalescent COVID-19 samples from the United States, Italy and Spain.

Germline CDR1 reads SNHLY; CDR2 reads FYNNEI. V shed 6 bases and J shed 5 bases, with 11 bases lying between them. The CDR3 contains 14 residues. In the study's own analysis: Reference gene primer amplification gave nucleated cell count estimates. The assay was immunoSEQ multiplex PCR, and TCRdb's table has in-frame clones only and misses some. The DNA gave D and trimming, while V, J and clone size come from that table. This sample has 150,000 to 200,000 clones; about four fifths occur once, and the top ten carry about 11%. This clonotype originated in a man aged 50 to 59 who had recovered from COVID-19. Sequencing input: PBMCs or T cells enriched from blood (not recorded which). This chain joins TRBV2 and TRBJ1-6, with D tentatively TRBD1 (5 bases). The DNA for the CDR3 is TGTGCCAGCAGGAGACAGCCAGATAATTCACCCCTCCACTTT. It codes for CASRRQPDNSPLHF.